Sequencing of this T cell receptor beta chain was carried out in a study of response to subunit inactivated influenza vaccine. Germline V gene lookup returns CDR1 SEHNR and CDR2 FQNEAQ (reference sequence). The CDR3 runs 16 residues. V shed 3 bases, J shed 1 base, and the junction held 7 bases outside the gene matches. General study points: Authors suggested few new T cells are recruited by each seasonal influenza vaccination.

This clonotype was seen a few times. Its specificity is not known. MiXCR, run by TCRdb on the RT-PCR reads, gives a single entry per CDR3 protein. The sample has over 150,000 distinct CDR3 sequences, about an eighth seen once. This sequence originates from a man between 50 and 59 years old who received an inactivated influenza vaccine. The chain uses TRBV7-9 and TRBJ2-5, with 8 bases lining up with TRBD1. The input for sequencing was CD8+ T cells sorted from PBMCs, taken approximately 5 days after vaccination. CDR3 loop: CASSLGTGGGQETQYF. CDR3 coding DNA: TGTGCCAGCAGCTTGGGGACAGGCGGCGGCCAAGAGACCCAGTACTTC.